Below, 5 T cell receptor beta chains from the same sample are listed, as sequenced in a study of control samples from healthy donors and cancer patients. Measured with immunoSEQ multiplex PCR; TCRdb has only the in-frame clones, and not every one. The sample includes under 200,000 clones, around 88% of them seen just once. Sequenced sample: blood. These receptors came from a woman in her twenties or thirties in good health.

CDR3: CASSYDQEGAAGYTF. CDR3 bases: TGCGCCAGCAGCTATGATCAGGAGGGGGCCGCTGGCTACACCTTC. The chain recombines TRBV5-1 with TRBJ1-2; 7 bases map to TRBD1. The CDR3 runs to 15 residues. The germline gives CDR1 SGHRS, CDR2 YFSETQ. V shed 3 bases, J shed 7 bases, and the junction held 12 bases outside the gene matches.

The chain recombines TRBV4-1 with TRBJ2-3, with D perhaps given as TRBD1 or TRBD2 (5 bases each). Trimming left V 4 bases short and J 0 bases short, with 14 bases between. This CDR3 region has 16 residues. The germline gives CDR1 MGHRA, CDR2 YSYEKL. The CDR3 sequence: CASSPIWGKSTDTQYF. The CDR3, as DNA: TGCGCCAGCAGCCCGATTTGGGGGAAGAGCACAGATACGCAGTATTTT.

This clone was counted once. The V gene is TRBV7-2, the J gene TRBJ2-7, with D possibly being TRBD2 (6 bases). The germline V gene encodes CDR1 SGHTA and CDR2 FQGNSA. This CDR3 is built from 18 residues. The V end lost 5 bases, the J end lost 0 bases, and 23 bases lay between the germline ends. The CDR3 region has the DNA TGTGCCAGCAGCCCGCGCCGGCTAGCGACTGCCAGCTCCTACGAGCAGTACTTC. Translation gives CASSPRRLATASSYEQYF. Supplemented by reference TRBV7-2 and TRBJ2-7, the full variable domain reads GAGVSQSPSNKVTEKGKDVELRCDPISGHTALYWYRQSLGQGLEFLIYFQGNSAPDKSGLPSDRFSAERTGGSVSTLTIQRTQQEDSAVYLCASSPRRLATASSYEQYFGPGTRLTVT.

The chain uses TRBV6-2 or TRBV6-3 and TRBJ2-4; 7 nucleotides agree with TRBD2. Trimming took 2 bases from V and 15 from J; bases not matched to a gene: 10. This CDR3 is 13 amino acids long. Germline CDR1 is MNHEY and CDR2 is SVGEGT. In DNA form, the CDR3 reads TGTGCCAGCAGTTACCCAGAACTAGCGCGGTTGTACTTC. Protein sequence: CASSYPELARLYF.

J is TRBJ2-3 and V is TRBV14; 8 bases fit TRBD1. Germline-derived CDR1 and CDR2 are SGHDN and FVKESK. This CDR3 comprises 19 residues. The junction had 14 bases not matched to a gene; V was cut back by 0 bases and J by 3 bases. In DNA, the CDR3 is TGTGCCAGCAGCCAAGATTTCCCCCGGACAGGGATTATTACAGATACGCAGTATTTT. Its translation is CASSQDFPRTGIITDTQYF.